The 3 T cell receptor beta chains given below trace back to one sample, sequenced in a study of Graves' ophthalmopathy and Graves' hyperthyroidism. Researchers took RNA transcripts and amplified TCR beta CDR3 regions from them. Following a first-round RT-PCR that used HTBI primers, a second-round multiplex PCR was carried out. TCRdb reprocessed the multiplex PCR reads with MiXCR, giving one entry per CDR3 protein. In the table there are some 750,000 distinct CDR3 sequences, around 40% of which are singletons. The sample consisted of peripheral blood. The receptors were sampled from an adult man with Graves' ophthalmopathy.

This clonotype has just a few counts. V usage is TRBV9 and J usage is TRBJ1-1; no definite D call. V gave up 0 bases and J gave up 2 bases, with 11 bases separating them. Germline CDR1 SGDLS, CDR2 YYNGEE. The CDR3 has 15 residues. This chain's CDR3 is CASSVATMGNTEAFF. CDR3 bases: TGTGCCAGCAGCGTAGCTACGATGGGTAACACTGAAGCTTTCTTT.

The CDR3: CASSLSWTGANYGYTF. The CDR3 region has the DNA TGTGCCAGCTCACTCAGCTGGACAGGGGCGAACTATGGCTACACCTTC. The rearrangement joins TRBV14 to TRBJ1-2; 9 bases are shared with TRBD1. Germline CDR1 and CDR2: SGHDN and FVKESK. Trimming took 8 bases from V and 2 from J; bases not matched to a gene: 12. The CDR3 spans 16 residues.

Of note for this clonotype: A junction end diverges from the germline sequence, so it may reflect a read error. This chain connects TRBV5-1 to TRBJ2-5, with 9 bases fitting TRBD2. This CDR3 has 15 residues. Looked up from germline, CDR1 is SGHRS and CDR2 is YFSETQ. For the CDR3, the DNA is TGTGCCAGCAGCCTGAGCGGGGGGTTCGTAGAGACCCAGTACTTC. Protein: CASSLSGGFVETQYF.